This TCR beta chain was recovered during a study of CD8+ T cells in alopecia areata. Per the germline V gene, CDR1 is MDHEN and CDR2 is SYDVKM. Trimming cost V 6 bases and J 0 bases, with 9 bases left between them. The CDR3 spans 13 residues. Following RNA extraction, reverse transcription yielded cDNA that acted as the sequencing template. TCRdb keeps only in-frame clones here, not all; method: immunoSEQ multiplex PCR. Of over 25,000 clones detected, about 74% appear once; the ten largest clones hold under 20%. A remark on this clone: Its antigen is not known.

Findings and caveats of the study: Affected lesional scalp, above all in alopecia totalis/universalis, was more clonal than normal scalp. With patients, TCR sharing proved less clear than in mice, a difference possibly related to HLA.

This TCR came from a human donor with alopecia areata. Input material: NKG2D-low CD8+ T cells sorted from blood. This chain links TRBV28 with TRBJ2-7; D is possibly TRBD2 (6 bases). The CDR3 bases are TGTGCCAGCAGCCGGACTAACTCCTACGAGCAGTACTTC. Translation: CASSRTNSYEQYF.